These 10 T cell receptor beta chains were all obtained from the same sample, sequenced in a study of T cell responses to AZD1222 COVID-19 vaccine. Here immunoSEQ multiplex PCR was the method, and the copy in TCRdb shows in-frame clones only, minus some. The repertoire includes roughly 170,000 clones, 88% of them detected once, and about 0.49% sits in the top ten. The sequencing used peripheral blood, collected on day 0 of AZD1222 vaccination. All receptors derive from an adult in good health.

The chain recombines TRBV24-1 with TRBJ1-3; D remains ambiguous. V was shortened by 5 bases and J by 2 bases, with 6 bases between the two germline ends. This CDR3 has 13 residues. Germline V gene sequence: CDR1 KGHDR, CDR2 SFDVKD. The CDR3 region is CATSVSPGNTIYF. In DNA, the CDR3 is TGTGCCACCAGTGTTTCCCCTGGAAACACCATATATTTT.

The chain uses TRBV12-3 or TRBV12-4 and TRBJ1-1; D remains unclear. CDR3 length equals 11 residues. V was pared by 9 bases and J by 5 bases, with 10 bases between. For the CDR3, the DNA is TGTGCCAGTGGGCTGGGGACTGAAGCTTTCTTT. This codes for CASGLGTEAFF.

This rearrangement joins TRBV19 to TRBJ2-1, with a tentative D call TRBD2 (5 bases). The CDR3 has 12 residues. Germline V gene data show CDR1 as LNHDA and CDR2 as SQIVND (reference sequence). Deletions cut 3 bases from V and 9 bases from J, with 9 bases between. The CDR3 DNA reads as TGTGCCAGTAGTATTGGTGGACTTGAGCAGTTCTTC. Translating gives CASSIGGLEQFF.

This chain joins TRBV18 and TRBJ1-5; D is unclear. This CDR3 contains 16 residues. Germline loops: CDR1 KGHSH, CDR2 LQKENI. Trimming took 2 bases from V and 7 from J, leaving 18 bases between them. The CDR3 region is CASSPEQTVGGQPQHF. DNA for the CDR3: TGTGCCAGCTCACCAGAGCAGACGGTGGGAGGACAGCCCCAGCATTTT. Full variable domain (outside the CDR3, taken from reference TRBV18 and TRBJ1-5): NAGVMQNPRHLVRRRGQEARLRCSPMKGHSHVYWYRQLPEEGLKFMVYLQKENIIDESGMPKERFSAEFPKEGPSILRIQQVVRGDSAAYFCASSPEQTVGGQPQHFGDGTRLSIL.

CDR3 sequence: CSASLAYEQYF. Here the CDR3 DNA reads TGCAGTGCCTCACTAGCTTACGAGCAGTACTTC. The chain combines TRBV20-1 with TRBJ2-7; perhaps TRBD2 as D (6 bases). Germline CDR1 DFQATT, CDR2 SNEGSKA (reference sequence). CDR3 length equals 11 residues. V dropped 6 bases and J dropped 4 bases, with 10 bases sitting between them.

V usage is TRBV10-3 and J usage is TRBJ2-1, with a tentative D call TRBD1 (5 bases). Germline V lookup: CDR1 ENHRY, CDR2 SYGVKD. This CDR3 spans 14 amino acids. The V and J ends lost 7 bases and 0 bases respectively, with 10 bases between them. CDR3 sequence: CAIIQASSYNEQFF. CDR3 coding DNA: TGTGCCATCATACAGGCCAGCTCCTACAATGAGCAGTTCTTC.

The chain uses TRBV2 and TRBJ2-1, with 9 positions matching TRBD1. Unmatched junction bases numbered 4, after V lost 7 bases and J lost 0 bases. CDR3 length: 15 residues. Germline V gene sequence: CDR1 SNHLY, CDR2 FYNNEI. This CDR3 reads CASIPGQGSYNEQFF. CDR3 bases: TGTGCCAGCATTCCGGGACAGGGCTCCTACAATGAGCAGTTCTTC. Drawing the rest from reference TRBV2 and TRBJ2-1, the complete variable domain is EPEVTQTPSHQVTQMGQEVILRCVPISNHLYFYWYRQILGQKVEFLVSFYNNEISEKSEIFDDQFSVERPDGSNFTLKIRSTKLEDSAMYFCASIPGQGSYNEQFFGPGTRLTVL.

The chain combines TRBV27 with TRBJ2-2; TRBD2 matches at 14 bases. Germline CDR1 MNHEY, CDR2 SMNVEV (reference sequence). Trimming removed 10 bases from V and 7 bases from J; junction bases left unmatched: 5. The CDR3 has 14 residues. The CDR3 region is CATGTSGSGGELFF. For the CDR3, the DNA is TGTGCCACCGGGACTAGCGGGAGTGGCGGGGAGCTGTTTTTT.

This chain joins TRBV6-5 and TRBJ2-7, with D maybe TRBD1 (7 bases). The CDR3 has 15 residues. The V end lost 6 bases, the J end lost 3 bases, and 18 bases lay between the germline ends. Germline CDR1 is MNHEY and CDR2 is SVGAGI. CDR3 in amino acids: CASSPGGTDRYEQYF. The CDR3 DNA sequence: TGTGCCAGCAGCCCAGGGGGGACGGACCGCTACGAGCAGTACTTC.

The chain employs TRBV5-4 and TRBJ1-6; TRBD1 aligns across 9 bases. CDR3 length equals 16 residues. The germline V gene has CDR1 SGHNT and CDR2 YYREEE (reference sequence). V lost 4 bases and J lost 6; bases outside the gene matches: 8. The CDR3 bases are TGTGCCAGCAGCATCGGACAGGGGAAGATTAATTCACCCCTCCACTTT. It encodes CASSIGQGKINSPLHF.